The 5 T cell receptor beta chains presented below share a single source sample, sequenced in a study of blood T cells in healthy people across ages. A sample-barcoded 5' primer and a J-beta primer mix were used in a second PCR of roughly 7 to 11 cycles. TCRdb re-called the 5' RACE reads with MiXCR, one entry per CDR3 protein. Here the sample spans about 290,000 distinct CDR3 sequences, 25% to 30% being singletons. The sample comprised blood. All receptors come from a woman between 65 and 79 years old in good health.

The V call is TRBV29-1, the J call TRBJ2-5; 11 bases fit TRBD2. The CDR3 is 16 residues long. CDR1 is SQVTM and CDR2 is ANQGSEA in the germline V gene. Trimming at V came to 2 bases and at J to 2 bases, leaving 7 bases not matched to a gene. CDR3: CSVERATSGKQETQYF. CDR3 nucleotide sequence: TGCAGCGTTGAACGGGCGACTAGCGGGAAACAAGAGACCCAGTACTTC.

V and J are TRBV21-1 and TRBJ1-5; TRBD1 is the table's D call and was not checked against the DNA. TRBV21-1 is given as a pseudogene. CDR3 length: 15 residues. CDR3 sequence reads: CASRGTGGGDQPQHF. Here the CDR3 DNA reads TGTGCCAGCAGAGGGACAGGGGGCGGCGATCAGCCCCAGCATTTT.

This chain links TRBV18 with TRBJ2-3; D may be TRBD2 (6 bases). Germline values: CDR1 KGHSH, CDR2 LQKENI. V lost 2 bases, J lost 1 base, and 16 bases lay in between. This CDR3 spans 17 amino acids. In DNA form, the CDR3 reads TGTGCCAGCTCACCATTACTGCGGGGTTCCGGCACAGATACGCAGTATTTT. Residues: CASSPLLRGSGTDTQYF.

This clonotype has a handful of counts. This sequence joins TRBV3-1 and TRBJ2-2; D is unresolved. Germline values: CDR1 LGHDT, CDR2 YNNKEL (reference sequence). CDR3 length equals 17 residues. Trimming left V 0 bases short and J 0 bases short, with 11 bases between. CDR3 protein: CASSQEMALSNTGELFF. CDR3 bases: TGTGCCAGCAGCCAAGAAATGGCGCTTTCGAACACCGGGGAGCTGTTTTTT.

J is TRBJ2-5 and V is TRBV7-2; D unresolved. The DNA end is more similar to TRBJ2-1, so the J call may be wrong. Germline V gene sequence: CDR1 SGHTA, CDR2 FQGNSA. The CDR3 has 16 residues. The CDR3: CASSLRPPSAYNEQFF. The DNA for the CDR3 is TGTGCCAGCAGCTTACGCCCCCCGTCAGCATACAATGAGCAGTTCTTC.